This passage covers 9 T cell receptor beta chains from one sample sequenced in a study of cytomegalovirus exposure and HLA in healthy donors. The PCR contained 60 Vbeta and 13 Jbeta primers. Sequencing was performed with immunoSEQ multiplex PCR; in TCRdb, only in-frame clones are kept and a portion is missing. The sample comprises under 130,000 clones, 75% of which are singletons, and under 1.5% rests with the top ten. The specimen was PBMCs. The receptors originated from a man in his forties or fifties in good health and CMV-seronegative.

The chain joins TRBV6-5 to TRBJ2-1, with 8 nucleotides matching TRBD1. The J segment lost 7 bases and the V segment lost 5 bases, leaving 10 bases of the junction unmatched. Germline loops: CDR1 MNHEY, CDR2 SVGAGI. This CDR3 comprises 15 residues. The CDR3 loop reads CASSRRTGSDNEQFF. The CDR3 DNA follows: TGTGCCAGCAGTCGGAGGACAGGGAGCGATAATGAGCAGTTCTTC.

This clone has more than one count but fewer than ten. The chain employs TRBV7-7 and TRBJ2-1; D remains unclear. Trimming left V 5 bases short and J 2 bases short, with 7 bases between. This CDR3 comprises 13 residues. Germline V CDR1 and CDR2: SSHAT, FNYEAQ (reference sequence). CDR3 in DNA: TGTGCCAGCAGCCCTACCACCTACAATGAGCAGTTCTTC. Translation gives CASSPTTYNEQFF. Full variable domain (rest looked up from reference TRBV7-7 and TRBJ2-1): GAGVSQSPRYKVTKRGQDVTLRCDPISSHATLYWYQQALGQGPEFLTYFNYEAQPDKSGLPSDRFSAERPEGSISTLTIQRTEQRDSAMYRCASSPTTYNEQFFGPGTRLTVL.

This chain connects TRBV28 to TRBJ2-2, with D possibly being TRBD1 (6 bases). The CDR3 totals 20 residues. Germline-derived CDR1 and CDR2 are MDHEN and SYDVKM. V was shortened by 4 bases and J by 3 bases, with 27 bases between the two germline ends. The CDR3 nucleotides are TGTGCCAGCAGTTCACCCGCGCCACCGGGACACCGCCCTTACACCGGGGAGCTGTTTTTT. It encodes CASSSPAPPGHRPYTGELFF.

This clone appeared a few times. Germline and junction disagree at one end, which may indicate a read error. V gene TRBV7-7 combines with J gene TRBJ2-5; weak D call: TRBD2 (6 bases). Germline loops: CDR1 SSHAT, CDR2 FNYEAQ (reference sequence). The CDR3 is made up of 14 amino acids. This CDR3 is CASSAVGLQETQYF. Here the CDR3 DNA reads TGTGCTAGCAGCGCCGTTGGACTACAAGAGACCCAGTACTTC. The full variable domain, its missing parts supplied by reference TRBV7-7 and TRBJ2-5, is GAGVSQSPRYKVTKRGQDVTLRCDPISSHATLYWYQQALGQGPEFLTYFNYEAQPDKSGLPSDRFSAERPEGSISTLTIQRTEQRDSAMYRCASSAVGLQETQYFGPGTRLLVL.

The chain employs TRBV7-7 and TRBJ1-5; no clear D. Trimming removed 6 bases from V and 6 bases from J, with 15 bases in between. Germline CDR1 reads SSHAT; CDR2 reads FNYEAQ (reference sequence). The CDR3 is made up of 14 amino acids. This CDR3 is CASRRQQILQPQHF. DNA for the CDR3: TGTGCCAGCAGACGTCAACAGATACTTCAGCCCCAGCATTTT.

Turning to this clone: Other DNA sequences within the sample encode an identical CDR3. The rearrangement joins TRBV4-1 to TRBJ1-5, with TRBD1 as a possible D gene (5 bases). Germline values: CDR1 MGHRA, CDR2 YSYEKL. Trimming cost V 0 bases and J 4 bases, with 10 bases left between them. CDR3 length: 15 amino acids. Written as DNA, the CDR3 is TGCGCCAGCAGCCAAGATCGGGCAGGGAATCAGCCCCAGCATTTT. Protein sequence: CASSQDRAGNQPQHF.

This clone was counted between two and nine times. The J gene is TRBJ2-5, the V gene TRBV7-8; D is perhaps TRBD2 (7 bases). The V and J ends lost 1 base and 3 bases respectively, with 12 bases between them. CDR1 and CDR2 from the germline V gene are SGHVS and FQNEAQ. The CDR3 consists of 15 residues. The CDR3 bases are TGTGCCAGCAGCTTAGTGGGCGGGGGCGAAGAGACCCAGTACTTC. Translation gives CASSLVGGGEETQYF.

This sequence joins TRBV25-1 and TRBJ1-6; no definite D call. Looked up from germline, CDR1 is MGHDK and CDR2 is SYGVNS. This CDR3 spans 16 amino acids. V lost 2 bases and J 2 bases, leaving 10 bases between the germline ends. This CDR3 reads CASSEGVSAYNSPLHF. DNA for the CDR3: TGTGCCAGCAGTGAAGGAGTAAGCGCCTATAATTCACCCCTCCACTTT.

A few counts support this clone. The CDR3 spells CASSQEGATLSGNTIYF. For the CDR3, the DNA is TGCGCCAGCAGCCAAGAAGGAGCCACTCTTTCTGGAAACACCATATATTTT. This chain uses TRBV4-1 with TRBJ1-3; no reliable D call. In germline, CDR1 is MGHRA, CDR2 YSYEKL. Trimming left V 0 bases short and J 1 base short, with 13 bases between. CDR3 length equals 17 residues.